The T cell receptor (beta chain) described here comes from a study of blood T cell repertoires in COVID-19. The protocol was immunoSEQ multiplex PCR, while the TCRdb copy is restricted to in-frame clones and leaves out a portion. The table shows about 270,000 clones, with 85% to 90% occurring only once. Clinical history as reported by participants underpinned cohort assignment. Germline V gene lookup returns CDR1 SGHTA and CDR2 FQGTGA. The CDR3 is made up of 16 amino acids. The J segment lost 5 bases and the V segment lost 1 base, leaving 6 bases of the junction unmatched. The V and J genes are TRBV7-3 and TRBJ2-2; 8 bases line up with TRBD2. Material for sequencing was PBMCs or T cells enriched from blood (not recorded which). This TCR was sampled from a woman aged 25 to 39 with acute COVID-19. CDR3 DNA: TGTGCCAGCAGCTTAAGGGGCCCTAGCGGGACCGGGGAGCTGTTTTTT. As protein: CASSLRGPSGTGELFF.